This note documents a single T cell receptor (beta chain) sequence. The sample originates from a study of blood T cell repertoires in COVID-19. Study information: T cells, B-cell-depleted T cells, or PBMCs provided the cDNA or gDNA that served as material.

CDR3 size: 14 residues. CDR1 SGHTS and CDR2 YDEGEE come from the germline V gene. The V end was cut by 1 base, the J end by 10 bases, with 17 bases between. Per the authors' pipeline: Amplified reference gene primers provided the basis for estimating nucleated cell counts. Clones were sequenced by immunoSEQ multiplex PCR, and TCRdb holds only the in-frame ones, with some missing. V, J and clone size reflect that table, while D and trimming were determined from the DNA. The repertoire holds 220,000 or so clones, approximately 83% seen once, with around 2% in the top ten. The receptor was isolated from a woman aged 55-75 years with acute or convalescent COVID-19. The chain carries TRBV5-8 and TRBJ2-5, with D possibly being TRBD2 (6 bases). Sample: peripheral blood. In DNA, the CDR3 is TGTGCCAGCAGCTTGACAGGAGGGCAGAGAGACCAGTACTTC. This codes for CASSLTGGQRDQYF.